The 15 T cell receptor beta chains presented below share a single source sample, sequenced in a study of patients and donors after allogeneic stem cell transplantation. TCRdb ran MiXCR on the RT-PCR reads and lists one entry per CDR3 protein. Among around 70,000 distinct CDR3 sequences listed, around 27% were seen once. Sample: blood, either unsorted or a sorted T cell fraction (not recorded which). Every receptor here comes from a human donor who was either an allogeneic HSCT recipient or a stem cell or donor lymphocyte infusion donor (not recorded which). It is not recorded whose cells these are; they may come from a transplant donor.

The genes are TRBV6-6 and TRBJ2-7; 9 bases line up with TRBD1. There are 16 residues in the CDR3. Germline lookup yields CDR1 MNHNY and CDR2 SVGAGI (reference sequence). V lost 2 bases to trimming and J lost 5 bases; unmatched junction nucleotides: 10. CDR3 region: CASSYHSLDRGHEQYF. The CDR3 region has the DNA TGTGCCAGCAGTTACCATTCCTTGGACAGGGGCCACGAGCAGTACTTC.

A few counts support this clonotype. V and J are TRBV7-9 and TRBJ2-1; either TRBD1 or TRBD2 may fit D (5 bases each). Germline lookup yields CDR1 SEHNR and CDR2 FQNEAQ (reference sequence). The CDR3 loop spans 15 amino acids. V was cut by 10 bases and J by 6 bases, with 22 bases left in between. CDR3 residues: CATAGAGGIGNEQFF. The CDR3 coding sequence is TGTGCCACCGCCGGGGCAGGCGGTATAGGCAATGAGCAGTTCTTC.

The V gene is TRBV18, the J gene TRBJ2-7; D call uncertain. V dropped 3 bases and J dropped 1 base, with 13 bases sitting between them. The germline gives CDR1 KGHSH, CDR2 LQKENI. The CDR3 extends over 15 amino acids. DNA for the CDR3: TGTGCCAGCTCACCGGGCCGATCCTTATCCTACGAGCAGTACTTC. It encodes CASSPGRSLSYEQYF.

This clonotype was seen a few times. The rearrangement links TRBV5-1 to TRBJ2-1; 9 positions match TRBD2. V shed 2 bases, J shed 5 bases, and the junction held 11 bases outside the gene matches. Germline lookup yields CDR1 SGHRS and CDR2 YFSETQ. The CDR3 is 17 residues long. The DNA for the CDR3 is TGCGCCAGCAGCTTTTTAGCGGGAGAATCTGTCAACAATGAGCAGTTCTTC. It is translated as CASSFLAGESVNNEQFF.

This clonotype has just a few counts. The chain couples TRBV5-1 to TRBJ2-7; no clear D. This CDR3 has 13 residues. V lost 1 base and J lost 4, with 9 bases in between. The germline CDR1 and CDR2 sequences are SGHRS and YFSETQ. CDR3 protein: CASSLQQMYEQYF. CDR3 nucleotide sequence: TGCGCCAGCAGCTTGCAACAGATGTACGAGCAGTACTTC.

This clonotype was found many times. V gene TRBV2 combines with J gene TRBJ1-1, with D maybe TRBD1 (6 bases). The CDR3 has 16 amino acids. Between the trimmed V and J ends, which lost 5 bases and 1 base, there was a span of 17 bases. Germline loops: CDR1 SNHLY, CDR2 FYNNEI. CDR3 sequence: CASSWGGIVPNTEAFF. The CDR3 DNA follows: TGTGCCAGCAGTTGGGGGGGCATTGTACCGAACACTGAAGCTTTCTTT.

The chain employs TRBV7-2 and TRBJ2-1; possible D gene TRBD2, 6 bases. The V gene's germline CDR1 is SGHTA and CDR2 FQGNSA. The CDR3 loop spans 16 amino acids. Trimming removed 1 base from V and 3 bases from J, with 13 bases in between. The CDR3 sequence is CASSLVWLALYNEQFF. The CDR3 DNA is TGTGCCAGCAGCTTAGTGTGGCTAGCGCTCTACAATGAGCAGTTCTTC.

This clonotype came up once. The chain couples TRBV7-9 to TRBJ2-5, with 7 bases that match TRBD2. Unmatched junction bases numbered 7, after V lost 1 base and J lost 2 bases. Per the germline V gene, CDR1 is SEHNR and CDR2 is FQNEAQ (reference sequence). The CDR3 length is 16 residues. The CDR3 nucleotides are TGTGCCAGCAGCTTAGGTCGGCTAGCGGAACAAGAGACCCAGTACTTC. It codes for CASSLGRLAEQETQYF.

The chain couples TRBV18 to TRBJ1-2; 10 bases are a match to TRBD1. V lost 5 bases, J lost 4 bases, and 13 bases stayed unmatched. The V gene's germline CDR1 is KGHSH and CDR2 LQKENI. CDR3 size: 17 residues. CDR3 nucleotide sequence: TGTGCCAGCTCATCAATCGGGGGGACAGGGGATGCCTATGGCTACACCTTC. This gives the protein CASSSIGGTGDAYGYTF.

The genes are TRBV6-5 and TRBJ1-1; 7 bases map to TRBD1. The CDR3 sequence is 12 residues long. Losses at the gene ends were 5 bases for V and 11 bases for J; bases not matched to a gene: 8. Germline V gene sequence: CDR1 MNHEY, CDR2 SVGAGI. The CDR3 spells CASSANRGTAFF. DNA for the CDR3: TGTGCCAGCAGTGCGAACAGGGGAACCGCTTTCTTT.

The chain uses TRBV12-3 or TRBV12-4 and TRBJ1-3; D is unclear. V was shortened by 7 bases and J by 0 bases, with 4 bases between the two germline ends. This CDR3 has 12 residues. DNA of the CDR3: TGTGCCAGCACGGTCTCTGGAAACACCATATATTTT. Translating it yields CASTVSGNTIYF.

The chain links TRBV29-1 to TRBJ2-7; no clear D gene. The germline CDR1 and CDR2 sequences are SQVTM and ANQGSEA. The CDR3 totals 14 residues. Trimming took 3 bases from V and 4 from J, leaving 16 bases between them. The CDR3 nucleotides read TGCAGCGTTGACTCGGCCAGAAACTTTTACGAGCAGTACTTC. It yields the protein CSVDSARNFYEQYF.

The chain recombines TRBV7-6 with TRBJ1-1; D is unresolved. Germline V gives CDR1 SGHVS, CDR2 FNYEAQ. Between the trimmed V and J ends, which lost 1 base and 0 bases, there was a span of 12 bases. This CDR3 spans 16 amino acids. The CDR3 reads CASSLGRRGMNTEAFF. In DNA form, the CDR3 reads TGTGCCAGCAGCTTAGGCCGCCGGGGTATGAACACTGAAGCTTTCTTT.

This clonotype was picked up a small number of times. The chain links TRBV12-3 or TRBV12-4 to TRBJ2-5; possibly TRBD1 or TRBD2 for D (5 bases each). Trimming removed 3 bases from V and 5 bases from J, with 10 bases in between. The CDR3 consists of 13 residues. The CDR3 sequence: CASSFGGGETQYF. The DNA of the CDR3 is TGTGCCAGCAGTTTTGGGGGTGGCGAGACCCAGTACTTC.

The chain carries TRBV5-1 and TRBJ1-1, with D uncertain. Trimming left V 4 bases short and J 1 base short, with 11 bases between. This CDR3 contains 14 residues. Germline loops: CDR1 SGHRS, CDR2 YFSETQ. The CDR3 sequence: CASSPGRENTEAFF. The CDR3 DNA sequence: TGCGCCAGCAGCCCCGGACGGGAGAACACTGAAGCTTTCTTT.